The next 19 T cell receptor beta chains were all read from a single sample in a study of long-term antiretroviral therapy in people with HIV. Survey level was the resolution at which the v3.0 immunoSEQ assay ran. Assay: immunoSEQ multiplex PCR; the TCRdb copy retains only in-frame clones and omits some. The sample lists 15,000 to 20,000 clones; 90% to 95% were seen once. The sample was unsorted PBMCs, taken 3 years after starting antiretroviral therapy. The receptors here all came from a man over 45 with HIV.

The V and J genes are TRBV6-1 and TRBJ1-1, with D hard to call. Germline V lookup: CDR1 MNHNS, CDR2 SASEGT. V gave up 8 bases and J gave up 1 base, with 17 bases separating them. There are 15 residues in the CDR3. CDR3 sequence (DNA): TGTGCCAGCTTTTCTTTAACAGAACCGAACACTGAAGCTTTCTTT. Amino acid sequence: CASFSLTEPNTEAFF.

The chain employs TRBV9 and TRBJ2-1; 12 positions match TRBD1. Trimming at V came to 4 bases and at J to 13 bases, leaving 3 bases not matched to a gene. The length of the CDR3 is 12 residues. Germline CDR1 reads SGDLS; CDR2 reads YYNGEE. CDR3 residues: CASSFGTGGQFF. In DNA form, the CDR3 reads TGTGCCAGCAGCTTCGGGACAGGGGGCCAGTTCTTC. Filled out from reference TRBV9 and TRBJ2-1, the complete variable domain reads DSGVTQTPKHLITATGQRVTLRCSPRSGDLSVYWYQQSLDQGLQFLIQYYNGEERAKGNILERFSAQQFPDLHSELNLSSLELGDSALYFCASSFGTGGQFFGPGTRLTVL.

The chain couples TRBV30 to TRBJ1-1, with no clear D. In germline, CDR1 is GTSNPN, CDR2 SVGIG (reference sequence). The CDR3 loop spans 12 amino acids. With 6 bases removed from V and 2 bases from J, the gap between germline ends came to 10 bases. CDR3 amino acids: CACSPSNTEAFF. CDR3 sequence (DNA): TGTGCCTGTAGCCCCTCCAACACTGAAGCTTTCTTT.

CDR3 residues: CAISEAGNTEAFF. For the CDR3, the DNA is TGTGCCATCAGTGAAGCAGGGAACACTGAAGCTTTCTTT. The chain employs TRBV10-3 and TRBJ1-1; D remains ambiguous. Germline V gene lookup returns CDR1 ENHRY and CDR2 SYGVKD. V was cut by 3 bases and J by 1 base, with 6 bases left in between. The CDR3 runs 13 residues.

The chain couples TRBV27 to TRBJ2-2; the D is unclear. V dropped 5 bases and J dropped 4 bases, with 11 bases sitting between them. CDR1 and CDR2 from the germline V gene are MNHEY and SMNVEV (reference sequence). The CDR3 loop spans 14 amino acids. As DNA, the CDR3 is TGTGCCAGCAGTCTTCTGGGTGCCACCGGGGAGCTGTTTTTT. Protein: CASSLLGATGELFF.

This chain connects TRBV9 to TRBJ1-2; D call uncertain. V was clipped by 3 bases and J by 7 bases, with 13 bases between them. This CDR3 has 13 residues. Germline-derived CDR1 and CDR2 are SGDLS and YYNGEE. CDR3 region: CASSEEGPGGYTF. The CDR3 nucleotides are TGTGCCAGCAGCGAGGAAGGCCCTGGTGGCTACACCTTC. Combining the CDR3 with reference TRBV9 and TRBJ1-2 gives the whole variable domain DSGVTQTPKHLITATGQRVTLRCSPRSGDLSVYWYQQSLDQGLQFLIQYYNGEERAKGNILERFSAQQFPDLHSELNLSSLELGDSALYFCASSEEGPGGYTFGSGTRLTVV.

CDR3 in amino acids: CASRSTGGYNSPLHF. The DNA of the CDR3 is TGTGCCAGCAGATCTACAGGGGGCTATAATTCACCCCTCCACTTT. J is TRBJ1-6 and V is TRBV6-1, with 8 bases aligning to TRBD1. This CDR3 is 15 amino acids long. V lost 6 bases to trimming and J lost 3 bases; unmatched junction nucleotides: 4. From germline, CDR1 is MNHNS and CDR2 SASEGT.

The chain recombines TRBV29-1 with TRBJ1-2; D may be TRBD1 (5 bases). V shed 6 bases and J shed 7 bases, with 18 bases lying between them. The CDR3 runs to 13 residues. Germline values: CDR1 SQVTM, CDR2 ANQGSEA. The CDR3 loop reads CSVGGVGPGGYTF. The DNA for the CDR3 is TGCAGCGTGGGGGGGGTGGGGCCTGGTGGCTACACCTTC.

The chain links TRBV2 to TRBJ1-5; D is ambiguous. CDR3 length equals 13 residues. Looked up from germline, CDR1 is SNHLY and CDR2 is FYNNEI. The V end was cut by 6 bases, the J end by 5 bases, with 11 bases between. The CDR3 protein is CASRKVPDQPQHF. The CDR3 DNA follows: TGTGCCAGCAGAAAAGTACCCGATCAGCCCCAGCATTTT.

This sequence joins TRBV7-2 and TRBJ1-2; no definite D call. Germline lookup yields CDR1 SGHTA and CDR2 FQGNSA. Trimming shortened V by 3 bases and J by 5 bases, and 10 bases separated the two germline ends. CDR3 length equals 13 residues. The DNA for the CDR3 is TGTGCCAGCAGCTTGGGAGGGCGATATGGCTACACCTTC. It codes for CASSLGGRYGYTF.

The genes are TRBV7-3 and TRBJ2-7; maybe TRBD1 (6 bases). The germline V and J ends were trimmed by 11 bases and 3 bases, with 17 bases remaining between them. The CDR3 sequence is 13 residues long. Germline-derived CDR1 and CDR2 are SGHTA and FQGTGA. The CDR3 nucleotides are TGTGCCGGGGGCCGGGGAAGCAACTACGAGCAGTACTTC. Amino acid sequence: CAGGRGSNYEQYF.

This clone has just a few counts. CDR3 coding DNA: TGTGCCAGCAGCTTGGGCCACTCCTACGAGCAGTACTTC. Translated, it gives CASSLGHSYEQYF. The chain recombines TRBV7-3 with TRBJ2-7; D gene unclear. This CDR3 is 13 amino acids long. Germline-derived CDR1 and CDR2 are SGHTA and FQGTGA. Trimming pared 3 bases from V and 0 bases from J, leaving 6 bases between.

The V and J genes are TRBV4-3 and TRBJ1-2, with 9 bases identical to TRBD1. Trimming took 1 base from V and 7 from J; bases not matched to a gene: 4. Germline loops: CDR1 LGHNA, CDR2 YSLEER. The CDR3 extends over 14 amino acids. This CDR3 reads CASSQAQGALGYTF. The DNA for the CDR3 is TGCGCCAGCAGCCAAGCACAGGGGGCGCTTGGCTACACCTTC.

Note on this clone: At one end, the junction sequence differs from germline, possibly due to a read error. The rearrangement joins TRBV14 to TRBJ2-3, with 9 nucleotides matching TRBD1. Germline V gene sequence: CDR1 SGHDN, CDR2 FVKESK. The CDR3 sequence is 15 residues long. The CDR3 nucleotides are TGTGCCAGCAGCCAAGTCAGGACCGGGACAGGGAAATTGAATTTT. Its translation: CASSQVRTGTGKLNF.

This clone was recorded once. The chain carries TRBV19 and TRBJ1-6; the D is unclear. Trimming removed 6 bases from V and 1 base from J, with 19 bases in between. Germline CDR1 reads LNHDA; CDR2 reads SQIVND (reference sequence). The CDR3 extends over 18 amino acids. The CDR3 sequence is CASSLTIERYSYNSPLHF. CDR3 in DNA: TGTGCCAGTAGCCTAACCATCGAGAGGTATTCCTATAATTCACCCCTCCACTTT. Together with reference TRBV19 and TRBJ1-6, the CDR3 gives the full variable domain: DGGITQSPKYLFRKEGQNVTLSCEQNLNHDAMYWYRQDPGQGLRLIYYSQIVNDFQKGDIAEGYSVSREKKESFPLTVTSAQKNPTAFYLCASSLTIERYSYNSPLHFGNGTRLTVT.

This sequence joins TRBV29-1 and TRBJ2-3, with D perhaps matching TRBD1 or TRBD2 (6 bases each). The CDR3 runs 14 residues. Trimming shortened V by 2 bases and J by 4 bases, and 13 bases separated the two germline ends. In germline, CDR1 is SQVTM, CDR2 ANQGSEA. CDR3 sequence reads: CSVERGRPPDTQYF. DNA for the CDR3: TGCAGCGTTGAAAGGGGGAGGCCACCAGATACGCAGTATTTT.

The J gene is TRBJ2-2, the V gene TRBV9, with D tentatively TRBD1 (6 bases). This CDR3 is 14 amino acids long. The V end was cut by 3 bases, the J end by 7 bases, with 13 bases between. The germline V gene has CDR1 SGDLS and CDR2 YYNGEE. CDR3 bases: TGTGCCAGCAGCGGACGAACAGGGATCGGGGAGCTGTTTTTT. Translated, it gives CASSGRTGIGELFF. Looking up the rest from reference TRBV9 and TRBJ2-2 gives the full variable domain: DSGVTQTPKHLITATGQRVTLRCSPRSGDLSVYWYQQSLDQGLQFLIQYYNGEERAKGNILERFSAQQFPDLHSELNLSSLELGDSALYFCASSGRTGIGELFFGEGSRLTVL.

V is TRBV5-6 and J is TRBJ1-5; D call uncertain. CDR3 length: 13 amino acids. CDR1 and CDR2 from the germline V gene are SGHDT and YYEEEE. Trimming took off 2 bases at V and 5 bases at J, with 8 bases between the two ends. In nucleotides, the CDR3 is TGTGCCAGCAGCTTAGGCGGCGATCAGCCCCAGCATTTT. Translated, it gives CASSLGGDQPQHF.

The V call is TRBV6-1, the J call TRBJ2-7; D is unclear. Germline values: CDR1 MNHNS, CDR2 SASEGT. The CDR3 totals 14 residues. Trimming took off 7 bases at V and 3 bases at J, with 16 bases between the two ends. CDR3 loop: CASMVQSGSYEQYF. The CDR3 DNA follows: TGTGCCAGCATGGTACAATCGGGTAGCTACGAGCAGTACTTC.